These 26 T cell receptor beta chains originate from one sample sequenced in a study of CD8 T cells in ankylosing spondylitis. From the 5' RACE reads, TCRdb called clonotypes with MiXCR, one entry per CDR3 protein. The profile shows roughly 220,000 distinct CDR3 sequences, 8% to 11% of them singletons. The sequenced material came from blood, either unsorted or a sorted T cell fraction (not recorded which). All receptors come from a male donor with ankylosing spondylitis or in good health (not recorded which).

The table lists this clonotype with a few counts. The genes are TRBV5-1 and TRBJ1-1; 7 bases match TRBD1. With 2 bases clipped from V and 8 bases from J, the junction kept 12 bases outside the gene matches. Germline V gene sequence: CDR1 SGHRS, CDR2 YFSETQ. There are 15 residues in the CDR3. The CDR3 bases are TGCGCCAGCAGCTTCAGCTTCGGACAGGAGGAGGAAGCTTTCTTT. It codes for CASSFSFGQEEEAFF.

This clonotype was picked up many times. The gene calls are TRBV30 and TRBJ1-6; D gene uncertain. The CDR3 spans 15 residues. Per the germline V gene, CDR1 is GTSNPN and CDR2 is SVGIG (reference sequence). The ends were cut back, 4 bases at V and 0 bases at J, with 10 bases in the middle. CDR3 sequence: CAWIERSSYNSPLHF. CDR3 nucleotides: TGTGCCTGGATCGAAAGAAGCTCCTATAATTCACCCCTCCACTTT.

There are a few counts of this clonotype. The rearrangement joins TRBV12-3 or TRBV12-4 to TRBJ2-1, with 10 bases lining up with TRBD2. V dropped 5 bases and J dropped 1; count of bases not matched to a gene: 2. The CDR3 spans 15 residues. The CDR3 nucleotides are TGTGCCAGCAGTCGTAGCGGGGGGTCCTACAATGAGCAGTTCTTC. The encoded protein is CASSRSGGSYNEQFF.

This clonotype showed up many times. V is TRBV5-5 and J is TRBJ1-4, with TRBD1 matching over 7 bases. Germline CDR1 SGHKS, CDR2 YYEKEE (reference sequence). V gave up 5 bases and J gave up 3 bases; unmatched junction bases: 4. The CDR3 extends over 14 amino acids. CDR3 protein: CASSAGTANEKLFF. The CDR3 bases are TGTGCCAGCAGTGCAGGGACAGCTAATGAAAAACTGTTTTTT.

This clonotype has a single count. The chain is built from TRBV7-9 and TRBJ2-2; TRBD1 or TRBD2 may be the D gene (5 bases each). The CDR3 totals 14 residues. Germline V lookup: CDR1 SEHNR, CDR2 FQNEAQ (reference sequence). V was clipped by 3 bases and J by 6 bases, with 11 bases between them. The DNA for the CDR3 is TGTGCCAGCAGCTTCACACAGGAGGCCGGGGAGCTGTTTTTT. As protein: CASSFTQEAGELFF. Combining the CDR3 with reference TRBV7-9 and TRBJ2-2 gives the whole variable domain DTGVSQNPRHKITKRGQNVTFRCDPISEHNRLYWYRQTLGQGPEFLTYFQNEAQLEKSRLLSDRFSAERPKGSFSTLEIQRTEQGDSAMYLCASSFTQEAGELFFGEGSRLTVL.

This clonotype was seen at least ten times. The chain uses TRBV6-5 and TRBJ2-3; D tentatively fits TRBD1 or TRBD2 (5 bases each). This CDR3 is built from 14 residues. Trimming pared 4 bases from V and 2 bases from J, leaving 10 bases between. Germline CDR1 and CDR2: MNHEY and SVGAGI. CDR3: CASSFFGATDTQYF. DNA of the CDR3: TGTGCCAGCAGTTTTTTCGGGGCCACAGATACGCAGTATTTT.

The gene calls are TRBV7-8 and TRBJ2-1, with 7 bases lining up with TRBD2. J lost 3 bases, V lost 6 bases, and 8 bases had no gene match. In germline, CDR1 is SGHVS, CDR2 FQNEAQ. The CDR3 totals 15 residues. The DNA of the CDR3 is TGTGCCAGCAGTTTAACCCGCGGGGGCTACAATGAGCAGTTCTTC. This sequence encodes CASSLTRGGYNEQFF.

This clonotype was counted many times. The J gene is TRBJ2-3, the V gene TRBV5-1; TRBD2 matches at 8 bases. The CDR3 extends over 17 amino acids. Germline V gene data show CDR1 as SGHRS and CDR2 as YFSETQ. The trim removed 0 bases at V and 0 bases at J, leaving 6 bases unmatched. The CDR3 coding sequence is TGCGCCAGCAGCTTGGCCGTCCCGGGGGGGAGCACAGATACGCAGTATTTT. Its translation is CASSLAVPGGSTDTQYF.

At least ten counts were recorded for this clonotype. The chain has TRBV9 and TRBJ1-6, with D unclear. V lost 0 bases, J lost 9 bases, and 13 bases lay in between. The CDR3 sequence is 15 residues long. Germline CDR1 SGDLS, CDR2 YYNGEE. CDR3: CASSVDERASSPLHF. In DNA, the CDR3 is TGTGCCAGCAGCGTAGATGAACGAGCAAGTTCACCCCTCCACTTT.

This clonotype was seen ten or more times. The chain uses TRBV12-3 or TRBV12-4 and TRBJ1-1; possibly TRBD1 for D (5 bases). V was shortened by 6 bases and J by 0 bases, with 11 bases between the two germline ends. The CDR3 extends over 14 amino acids. CDR3 sequence: CASRFDSLNTEAFF. For the CDR3, the DNA is TGTGCCAGCAGATTTGACAGTCTGAACACTGAAGCTTTCTTT.

This clonotype was found many times. The genes are TRBV10-3 and TRBJ2-2, with unresolved D. The CDR3 runs 13 residues. CDR1 ENHRY and CDR2 SYGVKD come from the germline V gene. Between the trimmed V and J ends, which lost 0 bases and 5 bases, there was a span of 4 bases. CDR3 sequence (DNA): TGTGCCATCAGTGAGTCACGGACCGGGGAGCTGTTTTTT. It yields the protein CAISESRTGELFF.

The table lists this clonotype with many counts. The chain is built from TRBV5-8 and TRBJ2-7; 7 positions agree with TRBD2. Losses at the gene ends were 0 bases for V and 4 bases for J; bases not matched to a gene: 10. This CDR3 spans 16 amino acids. Germline V gene sequence: CDR1 SGHTS, CDR2 YDEGEE. The CDR3, as DNA: TGTGCCAGCAGCTTGGATGTGGGCAGGGAGGGGTACGAGCAGTACTTC. It codes for CASSLDVGREGYEQYF.

As for this clonotype: A read error may be the cause here, since a much bigger clone is one base away. V and J are TRBV3-1 and TRBJ2-7; D is possibly TRBD1 (6 bases). V was shortened by 8 bases and J by 2 bases, with 19 bases between the two germline ends. Germline assignment: CDR1 LGHDT and CDR2 YNNKEL (reference sequence). The length of the CDR3 is 15 residues. The CDR3 is CASCRSGTPTYEQYF. The CDR3 DNA follows: TGTGCCAGCTGTCGTTCGGGGACACCGACCTACGAGCAGTACTTC.

This clonotype has at least ten counts. V gene TRBV15 combines with J gene TRBJ2-5; D might be TRBD1 or TRBD2, each matching 5 bases. Looked up from germline, CDR1 is LNHNV and CDR2 is YYDKDF (reference sequence). This CDR3 comprises 14 residues. V dropped 0 bases and J dropped 6 bases, with 11 bases sitting between them. The CDR3 coding sequence is TGTGCCACCAGCAGAGATCTTCAGGGACAGACCCAGTACTTC. Its protein product is CATSRDLQGQTQYF.

V and J are TRBV5-6 and TRBJ2-5; 9 bases line up with TRBD2. CDR3 length: 14 amino acids. The germline gives CDR1 SGHDT, CDR2 YYEEEE. Germline trimming cut 4 bases from V and 5 bases from J; bases unmatched to any gene: 6. This chain's CDR3 is CASSDPSGDETQYF. The CDR3 DNA follows: TGTGCCAGCAGCGACCCTAGCGGGGATGAGACCCAGTACTTC.

CDR3 coding DNA: TGTGCCAGCAGCTTAGCTCGCCAGGCCTACGAGCAGTACTTC. Its translation is CASSLARQAYEQYF. This sequence joins TRBV7-9 and TRBJ2-7; D is ambiguous. From germline, CDR1 is SEHNR and CDR2 FQNEAQ (reference sequence). V was clipped by 0 bases and J by 2 bases, with 8 bases between them. This CDR3 comprises 14 residues.

The rearrangement uses TRBV5-1 and TRBJ1-2, with TRBD1 identical over 10 bases. The germline gives CDR1 SGHRS, CDR2 YFSETQ. The CDR3 sequence is 14 residues long. V lost 4 bases to trimming and J lost 12 bases; unmatched junction nucleotides: 12. DNA for the CDR3: TGCGCCAGCAGCCCCACGGGGACAGGGGAAGGCGACACCTTC. It specifies CASSPTGTGEGDTF.

In its sample, this clonotype was seen many times. The V gene is TRBV20-1, the J gene TRBJ1-5; D may be TRBD1 (5 bases). CDR1 and CDR2 (germline): DFQATT, SNEGSKA (reference sequence). Trimming left V 3 bases short and J 7 bases short, with 16 bases between. CDR3 size: 14 residues. CDR3 sequence: CSASAGTPGQPQHF. In nucleotides, the CDR3 is TGCAGTGCTAGTGCAGGGACGCCCGGGCAGCCCCAGCATTTT.

The chain is built from TRBV11-2 and TRBJ2-6; possibly TRBD2 for D (5 bases). The V and J ends lost 4 bases and 0 bases respectively, with 10 bases between them. This CDR3 contains 16 residues. Germline V gives CDR1 SGHAT, CDR2 FQNNGV. The CDR3 sequence: CASSSWTASGANVLTF. In nucleotides, the CDR3 is TGTGCCAGCAGCTCTTGGACTGCCTCTGGGGCCAACGTCCTGACTTTC.

This clonotype was seen only a few times. The chain uses TRBV20-1 and TRBJ2-2; unclear D gene. This CDR3 region has 15 residues. Germline V lookup: CDR1 DFQATT, CDR2 SNEGSKA (reference sequence). Trimming took off 3 bases at V and 7 bases at J, with 18 bases between the two ends. The CDR3: CSARTPSALFGELFF. CDR3 DNA: TGCAGTGCTAGGACGCCGTCTGCCCTATTCGGGGAGCTGTTTTTT.

The V call is TRBV11-2, the J call TRBJ2-1; 10 bases are a match to TRBD2. The CDR3 has 17 amino acids. Per germline, CDR1 SGHAT and CDR2 FQNNGV. V gave up 5 bases and J gave up 6 bases; unmatched junction bases: 13. The CDR3 here is CASSPWIAGGPLNEQFF. For the CDR3, the DNA is TGTGCCAGCAGCCCTTGGATAGCGGGGGGTCCTCTCAATGAGCAGTTCTTC. The full variable domain, its missing parts supplied by reference TRBV11-2 and TRBJ2-1, is EAGVAQSPRYKIIEKRQSVAFWCNPISGHATLYWYQQILGQGPKLLIQFQNNGVVDDSQLPKDRFSAERLKGVDSTLKIQPAKLEDSAVYLCASSPWIAGGPLNEQFFGPGTRLTVL.

The DNA of the CDR3 is TGTGCCTGGAAAACAAGCTCTGGGGCCAACGTCCTGACTTTC. It is translated as CAWKTSSGANVLTF. The genes are TRBV30 and TRBJ2-6; D call uncertain. Trimming removed 4 bases at V and 0 bases at J, with 7 bases between. The CDR3 extends over 14 amino acids. Germline CDR1 GTSNPN, CDR2 SVGIG (reference sequence). Full variable domain (missing parts from reference TRBV30 and TRBJ2-6): SQTIHQWPATLVQPVGSPLSLECTVEGTSNPNLYWYRQAAGRGLQLLFYSVGIGQISSEVPQNLSASRPQDRQFILSSKKLLLSDSGFYLCAWKTSSGANVLTFGAGSRLTVL.

This clonotype was recorded a few times. This chain connects TRBV9 to TRBJ2-7; TRBD2 matches 8 bases. Germline-derived CDR1 and CDR2 are SGDLS and YYNGEE. The CDR3 spans 16 residues. Trimming cost V 3 bases and J 3 bases; bases outside gene matches: 11. The DNA of the CDR3 is TGTGCCAGCAGCGGATCAGACAGCGGGGGCATCTACGAGCAGTACTTC. This gives the protein CASSGSDSGGIYEQYF.

Concerning this clonotype itself: A much larger clone sits a single nucleotide away, making a read error possible. The V and J genes are TRBV11-2 and TRBJ2-5, with TRBD2 matching over 10 bases. The CDR3 has 16 amino acids. In germline, CDR1 is SGHAT, CDR2 FQNNGV. This CDR3 reads CASSLVGLADQETQSF. CDR3 nucleotides: TGTGCCAGCAGCTTAGTTGGACTAGCGGATCAAGAGACCCAGTCCTTC.

In its sample, this clonotype was seen many times. The gene calls are TRBV20-1 and TRBJ1-1, with 7 nucleotides matching TRBD1. Germline assignment: CDR1 DFQATT and CDR2 SNEGSKA (reference sequence). The junction had 14 bases not matched to a gene; V was cut back by 3 bases and J by 1 base. CDR3 length: 17 residues. The CDR3 is CSARAPFTGDPNTEAFF. The CDR3 DNA is TGCAGTGCTAGGGCACCATTTACAGGGGACCCGAACACTGAAGCTTTCTTT.

The rearrangement joins TRBV13 to TRBJ2-1; the match to TRBD2 covers 7 bases. This CDR3 spans 13 amino acids. J lost 9 bases, V lost 8 bases, and 10 bases had no gene match. Germline-derived CDR1 and CDR2 are PRHDT and FYEKMQ (reference sequence). CDR3 residues: CASGDGLAAEQFF. The CDR3 DNA reads TGTGCCAGCGGCGACGGCCTAGCGGCTGAGCAGTTCTTC. The full variable domain, its missing parts supplied by reference TRBV13 and TRBJ2-1, is AAGVIQSPRHLIKEKRETATLKCYPIPRHDTVYWYQQGPGQDPQFLISFYEKMQSDKGSIPDRFSAQQFSDYHSELNMSSLELGDSALYFCASGDGLAAEQFFGPGTRLTVL.